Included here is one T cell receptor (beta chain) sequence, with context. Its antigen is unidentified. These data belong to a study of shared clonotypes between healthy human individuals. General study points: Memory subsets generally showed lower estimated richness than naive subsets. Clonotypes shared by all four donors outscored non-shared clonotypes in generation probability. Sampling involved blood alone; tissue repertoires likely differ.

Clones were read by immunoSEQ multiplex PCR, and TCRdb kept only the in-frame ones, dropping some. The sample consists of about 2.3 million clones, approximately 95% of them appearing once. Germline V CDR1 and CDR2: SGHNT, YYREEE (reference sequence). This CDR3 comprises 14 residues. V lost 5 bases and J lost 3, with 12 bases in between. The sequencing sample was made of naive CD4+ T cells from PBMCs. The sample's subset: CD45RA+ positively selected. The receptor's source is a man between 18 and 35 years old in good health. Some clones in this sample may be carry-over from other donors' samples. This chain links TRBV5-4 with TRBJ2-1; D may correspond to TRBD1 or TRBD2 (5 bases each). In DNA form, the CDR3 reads TGTGCCAGCAGACCCGGGACCGTCTACAATGAGCAGTTCTTC. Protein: CASRPGTVYNEQFF.